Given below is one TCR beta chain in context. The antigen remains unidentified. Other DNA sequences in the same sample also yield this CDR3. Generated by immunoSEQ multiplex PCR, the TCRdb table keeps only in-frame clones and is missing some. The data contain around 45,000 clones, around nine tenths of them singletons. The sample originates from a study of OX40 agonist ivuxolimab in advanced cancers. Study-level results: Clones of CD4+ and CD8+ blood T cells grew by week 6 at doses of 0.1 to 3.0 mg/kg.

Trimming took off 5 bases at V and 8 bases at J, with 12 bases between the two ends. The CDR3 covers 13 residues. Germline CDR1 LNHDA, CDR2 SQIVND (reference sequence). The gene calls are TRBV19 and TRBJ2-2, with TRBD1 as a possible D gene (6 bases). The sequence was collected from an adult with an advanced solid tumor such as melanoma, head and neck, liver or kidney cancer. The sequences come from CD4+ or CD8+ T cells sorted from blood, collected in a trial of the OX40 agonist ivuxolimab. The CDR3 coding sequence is TGTGCCAGTAGTTACAGGGTGGCGGGGGAGCTGTTTTTT. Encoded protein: CASSYRVAGELFF.